Listed below are T cell receptor beta chains from one sample, sequenced in a study of CD8+ T cells in alopecia areata. Method: immunoSEQ multiplex PCR; TCRdb's copy keeps in-frame clones and lacks some. Among some 170,000 clones listed, around half were seen once. The sequencing here drew on CD8+ T cells sorted from blood, taken at week 24, from a patient treated with tofacitinib. All receptors derive from a human donor with alopecia areata. The CDR3 runs from the conserved cysteine through the conserved F or W. Each record gives: clone size, V gene, D gene, J gene, CDR3 DNA, CDR3 protein. D genes are given only for firm matches. Expanded clones get a size class; other rows say once, few or many, or leave the size out.

clone size: NA
V gene: TRBV11-2
D gene: NA
J gene: TRBJ2-5
CDR3 DNA: TGTGCCAGCAGCCCCAAGACAGGTTGGAGGGAGACCCAGTACTTC
CDR3 protein: CASSPKTGWRETQYF

clone size: NA
V gene: TRBV7-2
D gene: NA
J gene: TRBJ2-7
CDR3 DNA: TGTGCCAGCAGCTTAATGAACGAGCAGTACTTC
CDR3 protein: CASSLMNEQYF

clone size: once
V gene: TRBV30
D gene: TRBD1
J gene: TRBJ2-7
CDR3 DNA: TGTGCCTGGAGTGAAGGGACAGGGAACCACGAGCAGTACTTC
CDR3 protein: CAWSEGTGNHEQYF

clone size: NA
V gene: TRBV12-5
D gene: NA
J gene: TRBJ2-5
CDR3 DNA: TGTGCTAGTGGTTCCCCAGGGGGGGAGAACCAAGAGACCCAGTACTTC
CDR3 protein: CASGSPGGENQETQYF

clone size: NA
V gene: TRBV4-3
D gene: NA
J gene: TRBJ1-1
CDR3 DNA: TGCGCCAGCAGCCAAGATCCCCGGCGGGGGCCTGAAGCTTTCTTT
CDR3 protein: CASSQDPRRGPEAFF

clone size: NA
V gene: TRBV25-1
D gene: NA
J gene: TRBJ1-6
CDR3 DNA: TGTGCCAGCAGTGAATCGGGGACACTTTATAATTCACCCCTCCACTTT
CDR3 protein: CASSESGTLYNSPLHF

clone size: NA
V gene: TRBV29-1
D gene: NA
J gene: TRBJ2-3
CDR3 DNA: TGCAGCGTTGTCGCAGATACGCAGTATTTT
CDR3 protein: CSVVADTQYF

clone size: few
V gene: TRBV4-3
D gene: TRBD1
J gene: TRBJ2-1
CDR3 DNA: TGCGCCAGCAGCCAAGGGGACAGTTTTGAGCAGTTCTTC
CDR3 protein: CASSQGDSFEQFF

clone size: NA
V gene: TRBV25-1
D gene: NA
J gene: TRBJ2-7
CDR3 DNA: TGTGCCAGCAGTGTTACTAGTAGTCTCGAGCAGTACTTC
CDR3 protein: CASSVTSSLEQYF

clone size: NA
V gene: TRBV4-3
D gene: NA
J gene: TRBJ1-1
CDR3 DNA: TGCGCCAGCAGCCAAGACGGGGGGACTGAAGCTTTCTTT
CDR3 protein: CASSQDGGTEAFF